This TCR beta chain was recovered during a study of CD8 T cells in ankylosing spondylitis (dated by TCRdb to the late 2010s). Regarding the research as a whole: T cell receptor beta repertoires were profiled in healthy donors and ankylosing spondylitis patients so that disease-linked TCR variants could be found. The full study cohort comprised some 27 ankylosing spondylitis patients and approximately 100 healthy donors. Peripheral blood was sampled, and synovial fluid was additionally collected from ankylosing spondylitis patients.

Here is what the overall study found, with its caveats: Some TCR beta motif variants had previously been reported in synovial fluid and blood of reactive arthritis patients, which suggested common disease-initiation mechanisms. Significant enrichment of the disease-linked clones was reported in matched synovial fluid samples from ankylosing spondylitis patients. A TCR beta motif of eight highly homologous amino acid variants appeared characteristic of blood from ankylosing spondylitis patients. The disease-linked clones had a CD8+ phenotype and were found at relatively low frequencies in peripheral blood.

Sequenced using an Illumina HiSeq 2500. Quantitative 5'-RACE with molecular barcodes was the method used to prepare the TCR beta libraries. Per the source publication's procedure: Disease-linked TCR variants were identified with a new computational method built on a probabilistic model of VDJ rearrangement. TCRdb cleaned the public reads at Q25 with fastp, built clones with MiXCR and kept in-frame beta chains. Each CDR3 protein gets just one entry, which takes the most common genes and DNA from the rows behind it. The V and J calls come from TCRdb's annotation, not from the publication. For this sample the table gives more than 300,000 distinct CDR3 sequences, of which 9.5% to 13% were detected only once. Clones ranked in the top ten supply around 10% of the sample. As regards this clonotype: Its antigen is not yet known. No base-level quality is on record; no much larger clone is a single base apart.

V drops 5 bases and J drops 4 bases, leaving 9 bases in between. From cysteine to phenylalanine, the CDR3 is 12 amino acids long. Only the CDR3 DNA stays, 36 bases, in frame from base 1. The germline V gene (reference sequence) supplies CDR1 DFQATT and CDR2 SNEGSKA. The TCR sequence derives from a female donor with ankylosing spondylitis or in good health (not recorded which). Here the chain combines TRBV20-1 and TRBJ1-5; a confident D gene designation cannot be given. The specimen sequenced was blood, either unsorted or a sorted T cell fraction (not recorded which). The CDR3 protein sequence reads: CSAGPWNQPQHF. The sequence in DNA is TGCAGTGCTGGCCCCTGGAATCAGCCCCAGCATTTT.